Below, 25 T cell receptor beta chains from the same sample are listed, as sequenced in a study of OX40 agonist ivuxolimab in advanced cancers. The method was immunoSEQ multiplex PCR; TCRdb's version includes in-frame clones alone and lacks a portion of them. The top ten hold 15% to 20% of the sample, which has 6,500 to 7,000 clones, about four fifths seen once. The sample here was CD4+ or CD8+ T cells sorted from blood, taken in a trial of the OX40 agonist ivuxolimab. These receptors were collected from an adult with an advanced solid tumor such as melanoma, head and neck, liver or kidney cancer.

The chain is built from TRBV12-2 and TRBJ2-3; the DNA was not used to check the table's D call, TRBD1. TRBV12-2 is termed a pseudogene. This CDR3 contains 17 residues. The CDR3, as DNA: TGTGCAAGTCGCCCTCGTGGACAGTTAGCAGGCACAGATACGCAGTATTTT. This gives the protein CASRPRGQLAGTDTQYF.

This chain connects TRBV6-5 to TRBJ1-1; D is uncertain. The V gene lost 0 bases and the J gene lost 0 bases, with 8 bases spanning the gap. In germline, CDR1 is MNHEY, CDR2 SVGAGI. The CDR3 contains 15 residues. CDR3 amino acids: CASSYSLLMNTEAFF. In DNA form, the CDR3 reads TGTGCCAGCAGTTACTCGCTCCTCATGAACACTGAAGCTTTCTTT.

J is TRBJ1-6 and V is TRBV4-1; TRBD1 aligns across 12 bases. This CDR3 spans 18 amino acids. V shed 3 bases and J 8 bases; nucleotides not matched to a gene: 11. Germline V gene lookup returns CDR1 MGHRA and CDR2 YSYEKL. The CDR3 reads CASSHVGTGGDVDSPLHF. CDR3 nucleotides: TGCGCCAGCAGCCATGTGGGGACAGGGGGCGATGTCGATTCACCCCTCCACTTT.

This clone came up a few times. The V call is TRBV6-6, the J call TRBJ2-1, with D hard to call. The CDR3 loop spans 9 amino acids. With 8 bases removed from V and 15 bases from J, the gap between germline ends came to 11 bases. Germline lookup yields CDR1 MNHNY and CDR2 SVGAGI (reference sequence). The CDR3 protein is CASGQSPFF. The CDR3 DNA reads TGTGCCAGCGGTCAGTCCCCGTTCTTC.

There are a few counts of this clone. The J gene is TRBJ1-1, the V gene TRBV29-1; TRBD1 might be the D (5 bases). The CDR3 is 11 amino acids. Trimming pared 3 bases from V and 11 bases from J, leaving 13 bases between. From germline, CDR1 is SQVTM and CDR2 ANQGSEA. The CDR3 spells CSVDFGTSAFF. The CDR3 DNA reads TGCAGCGTTGACTTCGGGACTTCGGCTTTCTTT.

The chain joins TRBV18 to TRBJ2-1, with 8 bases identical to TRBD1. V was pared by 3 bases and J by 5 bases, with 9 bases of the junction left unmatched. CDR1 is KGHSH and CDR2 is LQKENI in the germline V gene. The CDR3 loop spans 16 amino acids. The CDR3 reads CASSPPGTGLHNEQFF. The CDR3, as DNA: TGTGCCAGCTCACCCCCCGGGACAGGTCTCCACAATGAGCAGTTCTTC. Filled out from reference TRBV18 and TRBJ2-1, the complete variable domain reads NAGVMQNPRHLVRRRGQEARLRCSPMKGHSHVYWYRQLPEEGLKFMVYLQKENIIDESGMPKERFSAEFPKEGPSILRIQQVVRGDSAAYFCASSPPGTGLHNEQFFGPGTRLTVL.

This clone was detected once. The CDR3 coding sequence is TGTGCCAGCCCAAAACCTGGAGCGAACTATGGCTACACCTTC. It translates to CASPKPGANYGYTF. V and J are TRBV6-1 and TRBJ1-2; D gene uncertain. The germline gives CDR1 MNHNS, CDR2 SASEGT. This CDR3 is 14 amino acids long. Trimming shortened V by 8 bases and J by 2 bases, and 15 bases separated the two germline ends.

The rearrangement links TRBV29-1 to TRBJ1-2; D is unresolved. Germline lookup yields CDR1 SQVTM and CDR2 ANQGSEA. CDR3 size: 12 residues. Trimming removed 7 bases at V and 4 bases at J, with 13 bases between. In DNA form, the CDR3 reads TGCAGCGCCCCATCGGGATCCTATGGCTACACCTTC. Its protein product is CSAPSGSYGYTF.

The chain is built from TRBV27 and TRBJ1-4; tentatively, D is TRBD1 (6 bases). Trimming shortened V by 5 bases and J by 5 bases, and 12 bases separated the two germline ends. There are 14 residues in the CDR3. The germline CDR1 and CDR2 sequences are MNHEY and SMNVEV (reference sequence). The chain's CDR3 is CASSGGHLNEKLFF. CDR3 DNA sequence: TGTGCCAGCAGTGGGGGCCACTTAAATGAAAAACTGTTTTTT.

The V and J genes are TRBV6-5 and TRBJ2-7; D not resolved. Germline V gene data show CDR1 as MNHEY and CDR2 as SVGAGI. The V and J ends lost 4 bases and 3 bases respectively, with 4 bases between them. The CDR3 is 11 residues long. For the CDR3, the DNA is TGTGCCAGCAGTTCGTTCTACGAGCAGTACTTC. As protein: CASSSFYEQYF.

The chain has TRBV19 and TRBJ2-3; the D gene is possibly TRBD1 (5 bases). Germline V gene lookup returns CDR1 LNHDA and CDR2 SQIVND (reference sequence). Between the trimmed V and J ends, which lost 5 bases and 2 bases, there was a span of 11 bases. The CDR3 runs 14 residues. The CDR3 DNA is TGTGCCAGTAGTCTCAGGGTTTCCACAGATACGCAGTATTTT. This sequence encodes CASSLRVSTDTQYF.

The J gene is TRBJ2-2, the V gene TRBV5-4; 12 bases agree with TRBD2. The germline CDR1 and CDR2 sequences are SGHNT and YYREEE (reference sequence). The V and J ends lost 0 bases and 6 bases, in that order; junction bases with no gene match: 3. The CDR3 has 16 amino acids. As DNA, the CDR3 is TGTGCCAGCAGCTTGGCGACTAGCGGGGGAGCCGGGGAGCTGTTTTTT. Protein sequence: CASSLATSGGAGELFF. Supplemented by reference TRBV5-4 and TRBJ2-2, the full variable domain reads ETGVTQSPTHLIKTRGQQVTLRCSSQSGHNTVSWYQQALGQGPQFIFQYYREEENGRGNFPPRFSGLQFPNYSSELNVNALELDDSALYLCASSLATSGGAGELFFGEGSRLTVL.

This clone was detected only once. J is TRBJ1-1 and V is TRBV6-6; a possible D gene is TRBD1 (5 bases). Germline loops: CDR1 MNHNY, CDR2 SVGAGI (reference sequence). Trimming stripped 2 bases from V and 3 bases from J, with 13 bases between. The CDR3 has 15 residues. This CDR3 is CASSYPKGRDTEAFF. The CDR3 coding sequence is TGTGCCAGCAGTTACCCTAAGGGGCGAGACACTGAAGCTTTCTTT.

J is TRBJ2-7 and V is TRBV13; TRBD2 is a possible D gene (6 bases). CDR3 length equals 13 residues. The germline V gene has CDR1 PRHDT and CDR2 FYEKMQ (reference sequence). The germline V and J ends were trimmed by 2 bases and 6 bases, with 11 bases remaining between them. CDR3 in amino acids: CASSLRGGVEQYF. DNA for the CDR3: TGTGCCAGCAGCTTAAGAGGAGGGGTCGAGCAGTACTTC.

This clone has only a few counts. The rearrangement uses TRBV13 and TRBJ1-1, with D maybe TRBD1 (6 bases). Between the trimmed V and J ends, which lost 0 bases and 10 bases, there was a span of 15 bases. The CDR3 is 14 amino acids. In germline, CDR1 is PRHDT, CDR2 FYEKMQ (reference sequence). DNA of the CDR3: TGTGCCAGCAGCTTAGGACAGGGCGCAAGAGGAGCTTTCTTT. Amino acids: CASSLGQGARGAFF.

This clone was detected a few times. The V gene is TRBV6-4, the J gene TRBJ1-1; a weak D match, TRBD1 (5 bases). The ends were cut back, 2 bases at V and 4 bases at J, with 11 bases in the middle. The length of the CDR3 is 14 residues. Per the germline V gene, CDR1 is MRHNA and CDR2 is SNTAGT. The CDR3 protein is CASSDGGEGTEAFF. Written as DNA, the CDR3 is TGTGCCAGCAGTGACGGGGGGGAGGGCACTGAAGCTTTCTTT.

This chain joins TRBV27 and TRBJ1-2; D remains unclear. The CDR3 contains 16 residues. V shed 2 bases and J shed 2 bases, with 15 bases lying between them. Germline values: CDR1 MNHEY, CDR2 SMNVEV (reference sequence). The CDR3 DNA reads TGTGCCAGCAGTTTAGATGTGTATACCAACAACTATGGCTACACCTTC. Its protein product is CASSLDVYTNNYGYTF.

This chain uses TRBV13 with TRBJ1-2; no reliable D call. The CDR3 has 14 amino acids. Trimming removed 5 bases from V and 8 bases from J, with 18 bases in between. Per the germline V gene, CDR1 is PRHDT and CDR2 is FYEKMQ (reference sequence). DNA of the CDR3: TGTGCCAGCAGCCAATGGGCCGGCGAAGGAGGCTACACCTTC. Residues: CASSQWAGEGGYTF.

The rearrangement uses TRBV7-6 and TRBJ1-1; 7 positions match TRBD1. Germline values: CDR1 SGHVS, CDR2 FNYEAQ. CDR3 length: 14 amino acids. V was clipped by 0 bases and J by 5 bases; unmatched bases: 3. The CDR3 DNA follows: TGTGCCAGCAGCTTAGCAGGGGGCCAAACTGAAGCTTTCTTT. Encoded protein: CASSLAGGQTEAFF.

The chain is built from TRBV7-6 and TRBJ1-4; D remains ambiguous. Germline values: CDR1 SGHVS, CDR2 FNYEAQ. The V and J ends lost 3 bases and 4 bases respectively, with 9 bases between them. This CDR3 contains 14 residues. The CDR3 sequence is CASSFGSNNEKLFF. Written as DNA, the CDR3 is TGTGCCAGCAGCTTTGGCAGTAATAATGAAAAACTGTTTTTT.

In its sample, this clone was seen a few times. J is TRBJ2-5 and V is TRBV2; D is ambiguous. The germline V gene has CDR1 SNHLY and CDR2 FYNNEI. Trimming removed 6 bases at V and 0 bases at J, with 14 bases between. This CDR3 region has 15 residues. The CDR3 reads CASSVSAYYQETQYF. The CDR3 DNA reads TGTGCCAGCAGCGTCTCAGCGTACTACCAAGAGACCCAGTACTTC. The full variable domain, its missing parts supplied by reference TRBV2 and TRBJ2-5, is EPEVTQTPSHQVTQMGQEVILRCVPISNHLYFYWYRQILGQKVEFLVSFYNNEISEKSEIFDDQFSVERPDGSNFTLKIRSTKLEDSAMYFCASSVSAYYQETQYFGPGTRLLVL.

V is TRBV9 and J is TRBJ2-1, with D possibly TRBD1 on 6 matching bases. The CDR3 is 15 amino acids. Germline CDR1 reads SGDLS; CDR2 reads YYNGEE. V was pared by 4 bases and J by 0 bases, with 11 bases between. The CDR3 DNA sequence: TGTGCCAGCAGCCGGGACAACCCCTCCTACAATGAGCAGTTCTTC. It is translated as CASSRDNPSYNEQFF.

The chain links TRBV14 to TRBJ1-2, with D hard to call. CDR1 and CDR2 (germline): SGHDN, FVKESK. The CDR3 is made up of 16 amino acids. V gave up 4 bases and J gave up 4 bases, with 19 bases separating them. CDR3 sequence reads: CASSLSMTEISYGYTF. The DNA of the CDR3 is TGTGCCAGCAGCCTATCTATGACCGAGATTAGCTATGGCTACACCTTC.

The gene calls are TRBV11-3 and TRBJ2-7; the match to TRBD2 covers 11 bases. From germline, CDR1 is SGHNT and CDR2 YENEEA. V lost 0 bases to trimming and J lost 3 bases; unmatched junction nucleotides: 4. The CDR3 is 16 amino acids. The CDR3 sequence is CASSLDLTSGGYEQYF. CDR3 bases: TGTGCCAGCAGCTTAGATCTAACTAGCGGGGGCTACGAGCAGTACTTC.

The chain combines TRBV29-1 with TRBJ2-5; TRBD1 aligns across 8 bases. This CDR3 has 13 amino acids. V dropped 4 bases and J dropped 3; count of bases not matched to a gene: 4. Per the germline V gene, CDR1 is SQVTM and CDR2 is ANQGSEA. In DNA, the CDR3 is TGCAGCGTTGGAGGACAGGGAGAAGAGACCCAGTACTTC. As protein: CSVGGQGEETQYF.